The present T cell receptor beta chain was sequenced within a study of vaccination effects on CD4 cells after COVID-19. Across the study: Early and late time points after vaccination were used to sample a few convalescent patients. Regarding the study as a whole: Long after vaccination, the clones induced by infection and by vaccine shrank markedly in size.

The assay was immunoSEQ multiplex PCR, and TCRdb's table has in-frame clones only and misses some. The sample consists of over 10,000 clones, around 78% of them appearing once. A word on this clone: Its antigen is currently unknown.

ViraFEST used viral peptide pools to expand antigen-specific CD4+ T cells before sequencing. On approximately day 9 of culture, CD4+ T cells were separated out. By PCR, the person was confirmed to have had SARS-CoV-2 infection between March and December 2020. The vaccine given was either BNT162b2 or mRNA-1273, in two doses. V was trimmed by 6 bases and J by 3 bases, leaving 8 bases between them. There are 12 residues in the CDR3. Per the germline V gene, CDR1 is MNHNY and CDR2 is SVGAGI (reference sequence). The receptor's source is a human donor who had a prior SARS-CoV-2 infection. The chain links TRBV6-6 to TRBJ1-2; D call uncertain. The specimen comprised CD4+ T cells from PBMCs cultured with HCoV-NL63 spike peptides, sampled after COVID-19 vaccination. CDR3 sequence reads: CASSQQDYGYTF. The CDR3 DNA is TGTGCCAGCAGCCAGCAAGACTATGGCTACACCTTC.